The source of this T cell receptor beta chain is a study of vaccination effects on CD4 cells after COVID-19. Expansion with viral peptide pools was applied to antigen-specific CD4+ T cells by the ViraFEST assay prior to sequencing. CD4+ T cells were isolated after roughly nine days of culture. The cohort was immunized with two doses of either the BNT162b2 or mRNA-1273 vaccine. Nucleocapsid antibody tests were negative, and the vaccine recipients had no prior SARS-CoV-2 infection. Produced via immunoSEQ multiplex PCR; TCRdb's table is partial and in-frame only. The table shows 57,000 or so clones, with 55% to 85% occurring only once. For this clone: As yet, its antigen is unknown.

The germline V gene has CDR1 SGHTA and CDR2 FQGNSA. V lost 0 bases and J lost 8, with 6 bases in between. The CDR3 has 12 residues. Sequenced here: CD4+ T cells from PBMCs cultured with HCoV-229E spike peptides, sampled after COVID-19 vaccination. J is TRBJ2-3 and V is TRBV7-2; D may be TRBD2 (5 bases). The TCR originated in a human donor who received a COVID-19 vaccine. The CDR3 loop is CASSLAAGTQYF. The CDR3 coding sequence is TGTGCCAGCAGCTTAGCGGCGGGTACGCAGTATTTT.